The clone carrying this T cell receptor beta chain was seen a single time. CDR1 and CDR2 from the germline V gene are LNHDA and SQIVND (reference sequence). The CDR3 runs 15 residues. V gave up 6 bases and J gave up 2 bases, with 17 bases separating them. Original processing methods: The authors estimated nucleated cell counts from reference gene primer amplification. Libraries were prepared by immunoSEQ multiplex PCR; TCRdb keeps only in-frame clonotypes and omits some of them. From that table come the V and J calls and clone size; the DNA was used to work out D and trimming. In the table there are around 620,000 clones, 90% of which are singletons. The data belong to a study of blood T cell repertoires in COVID-19. Study background: The analysed material was cDNA or gDNA that came from T cells, B-cell-depleted T cells, or PBMCs.

Sequencing was done on a sample of peripheral blood. The rearrangement uses TRBV19 and TRBJ2-7, with D possibly being TRBD2 (6 bases). This receptor was taken from a woman aged 18-35 years with acute or convalescent COVID-19. Written as DNA, the CDR3 is TGTGCCAGTAGCAGGGCCGGGAGAGAAGCCTACGAGCAGTACTTC. It is translated as CASSRAGREAYEQYF.